This TCR beta chain was documented in a study of T cell responses to AZD1222 COVID-19 vaccine. Study results and limitations: CD4 TCRs associated with vaccination spanned spike, dominating at 160-218 and 743-854. The repertoires were collected only after the peak T cell response. Spike-specific TCR depth and breadth grew after two AZD1222 doses. Donors, mostly white British, included more females; clonal diversity was possibly underestimated.

Assay: immunoSEQ multiplex PCR; the TCRdb copy retains only in-frame clones and omits some. The sample includes 95,000 to 150,000 clones, roughly 88% of them seen just once. V shed 0 bases and J 4 bases; nucleotides not matched to a gene: 7. The CDR3 covers 16 residues. The germline V gene has CDR1 SGDLS and CDR2 YYNGEE. A word on this clone: Its target is not known.

The chain couples TRBV9 to TRBJ2-3; 8 positions agree with TRBD1. This receptor was identified in an adult in good health. The material was peripheral blood, obtained on day 0 of AZD1222 vaccination. CDR3 region: CASSVDGRGLADTQYF. CDR3 DNA sequence: TGTGCCAGCAGCGTAGACGGCAGGGGGCTGGCAGATACGCAGTATTTT.